This TCR beta chain was captured in a study of cytomegalovirus exposure and HLA in healthy donors. The germline gives CDR1 MDHEN, CDR2 SYDVKM. Trimming shortened V by 8 bases and J by 4 bases, and 9 bases separated the two germline ends. The CDR3 loop spans 12 amino acids. Comment on this clone: The antigen remains undetermined.

The study ran its PCR with 60 Vbeta and 13 Jbeta primers. Some clones are missing from TCRdb's copy, which holds only in-frame ones; the method was immunoSEQ multiplex PCR. The sample includes 120,000 to 150,000 clones, about two thirds seen only once; the top ten take 1.5% to 2%. Study-level findings and limits: The dataset shows that most TCR sequences were rare, while some public TCRs occurred in many donors.

The sequence derives from a woman between 18 and 29 years old in good health and CMV-seronegative. The specimen sequenced was PBMCs. The gene calls are TRBV28 and TRBJ2-1, with D perhaps matching TRBD1 (5 bases). CDR3 protein: CASFRQYNEQFF. The CDR3 DNA is TGTGCCAGCTTTAGACAGTACAATGAGCAGTTCTTC.